The sequence of this T cell receptor beta chain was determined in a study of CXCR3-negative and CXCR3-positive naive CD8 T cells. Findings and limits, study-wide: Naive cells positive for CXCR3 carried more hydrophobic TRB CDR3s than CXCR3-negative ones. Cryopreservation partially lowered CXCR3 expression, so most assays used fresh PBMCs.

CD8+ T cell subsets were each sorted in triplicate, 300,000 cells apiece. The CDR3 covers 15 residues. Germline loops: CDR1 SQVTM, CDR2 ANQGSEA. UMI-labeled TRB cDNA libraries were prepared by 5' RACE. With the 5' RACE reads reprocessed, TCRdb shows one record per CDR3 protein and no DNA. The sample shows nearly 110,000 distinct CDR3 sequences, and more than 0.3% sits with its ten largest clones. Remarks on this clonotype: Its antigen remains unknown.

This sequence originates from a human donor in good health. Some clones in this sample may be carry-over from other donors' samples. The specimen was naive CXCR3+ CD8+ T cells from blood. The subset denotes: CD45RO-CCR7+CD27+CD95- naive CD8+ T cells expressing CXCR3 (TNR3+). The rearrangement joins TRBV29-1 to TRBJ2-7; with no DNA, the TCRdb D assignment of TRBD1 cannot be verified. The CDR3 is CSVEGGQGNSYEQYF.